Listed below are T cell receptor beta chains from one sample, sequenced in a study of OX40 agonist ivuxolimab in advanced cancers. Profiled with immunoSEQ multiplex PCR; TCRdb holds only in-frame clones, not every one. Among roughly 70,000 clones listed, about nine tenths were seen once. Sequences were derived from CD4+ or CD8+ T cells sorted from blood, sampled in a trial of the OX40 agonist ivuxolimab. These receptors were obtained from an adult with an advanced solid tumor such as melanoma, head and neck, liver or kidney cancer. CDR3s include the opening cysteine and the closing phenylalanine or tryptophan. A D gene is named only where the DNA matches it firmly. Expanded clones get a size class; other rows say once, few or many, or leave the size out.

j_call v_call d_call clone_size cdr3_nt cdr3_aa
TRBJ1-1 TRBV7-6 TRBD1 - TGTGCCAGCAGCTTAGGGGCCCGTCGTCCACAGGGGGCCACTGAAGCTTTCTTT CASSLGARRPQGATEAFF
TRBJ1-1 TRBV5-5 - - TGTGCCAGCAGCTTGCAGGCCAGGGTCGACACTGAAGCTTTCTTT CASSLQARVDTEAFF
TRBJ1-1 TRBV5-1 - - TGCGCCAGCAGCTTGGGCAGGGCTTCCGGCATCAAGACTGAAGCTTTCTTT CASSLGRASGIKTEAFF
TRBJ2-1 TRBV7-9 TRBD2 - TGTGCCAGCAGCGGAGTAGCGGGACGCAACAATGAGCAGTTCTTC CASSGVAGRNNEQFF
TRBJ2-1 TRBV4-3 TRBD2 - TGCGCCAGCAGCCAGGGACTAGCGGAAGCTATTGATGAGCAGTTCTTC CASSQGLAEAIDEQFF
TRBJ1-1 TRBV18 - - TGTGCCAGCTCACCGACCGGACAGACCGAAGCTTTCTTT CASSPTGQTEAFF
TRBJ1-1 TRBV19 - - TGTGCCAGTAGTATAATGGGGATTCGGGACACTGAAGCTTTCTTT CASSIMGIRDTEAFF
TRBJ1-1 TRBV20-1 - - TGCAGTGCTAGTTTCTCTGAAGCTTTCTTT CSASFSEAFF
TRBJ1-2 TRBV5-6 - - TGTGCCAGCGGCTCGGCGGGGGGGGGTAGCTATGGCTACACCTTC CASGSAGGGSYGYTF
TRBJ2-7 TRBV5-4 - - TGTGCCAGCAGCTTTCTAGGTCGGGAGCTTCTCTACGAGCAGTACTTC CASSFLGRELLYEQYF
TRBJ1-2 TRBV20-1 - - TGCAGTGCTAGGGAGAACACTGGCTACACCTTC CSARENTGYTF
TRBJ1-1 TRBV11-3 - - TGTGCCAGCAGCTTAGATGGGGCAGGAGGAGGGACTGAAGCTTTCTTT CASSLDGAGGGTEAFF
TRBJ2-3 TRBV11-3 TRBD2 - TGTGCCAGCAGCTTAGCCGAAGCGGGAGCATCTACGCAGTATTTT CASSLAEAGASTQYF
TRBJ1-1 TRBV5-1 - - TGCGCCAGCAGCTTGGTCTCCGGGACGAGGGACACTGAAGCTTTCTTT CASSLVSGTRDTEAFF
TRBJ1-4 TRBV30 - - TGTGCCTGGAGTGTATCGCCCTTTGGAAAACTGTTTTTT CAWSVSPFGKLFF
TRBJ1-5 TRBV15 - few TGTGCCACCAGCAGAGACCTCGGCTCCCAGCATTTT CATSRDLGSQHF
TRBJ2-5 TRBV18 TRBD2 - TGTGCCAGCTCACCAGACAGCGGGGGGCCCCGGGAGGACTTC CASSPDSGGPREDF
TRBJ2-7 TRBV7-6 - once TGTGCCAGCAGCTTAGGGGGGACCAGCTCCTACGAGCAGTACTTC CASSLGGTSSYEQYF
TRBJ1-4 TRBV18 - - TGTGCCAGCTCACCATCTCAAACGGATACTAATGAAAAACTGTTTTTT CASSPSQTDTNEKLFF
TRBJ1-1 TRBV6-1 - - TGTGCCAGCAGAGCCGACAGCCGCGGGGACACTGAAGCTTTCTTT CASRADSRGDTEAFF
TRBJ1-6 TRBV16 - once TGTGCCAGCAGCCAATCGATGGGTGTAAGGAATTCACCCCTCCACTTT CASSQSMGVRNSPLHF
TRBJ1-4 TRBV30 - - TGTGCCTGGAAACTGGGGCAGGGAGGGGGAAAACTGTTTTTT CAWKLGQGGGKLFF
TRBJ2-1 TRBV30 TRBD2 - TGTGCCTGGACGGGAGGCCGTTTGTATGAGCAGTTCTTC CAWTGGRLYEQFF
TRBJ2-7 TRBV5-1 TRBD2 - TGCGCCAGCAGTCACGGGGGGACGGGGAGCTCCTACGAGCAGTACTTC CASSHGGTGSSYEQYF
TRBJ2-3 TRBV7-9 - few TGTGCCAGCAGCTTAGGTTCGGGCGGGAGCACAGATACGCAGTATTTT CASSLGSGGSTDTQYF
TRBJ2-1 TRBV5-4 TRBD2 - TGTGCCAGCAGCACCGGGACTAGCGGGCGTGCCTACAATGAGCAGTTCTTC CASSTGTSGRAYNEQFF
TRBJ2-4 TRBV29-1 - - TGCAGCGTTGAGAAGGGGGCGGGGAACATTCAGTACTTC CSVEKGAGNIQYF
TRBJ2-5 TRBV28 - - TGTGCCAGCAGCTCAGTTAGGCGGGGACCCCAGTACTTC CASSSVRRGPQYF
TRBJ1-2 TRBV18 - - TGTGCCAGCTCACCAATGACAGATGGCTACACCTTC CASSPMTDGYTF
TRBJ1-3 TRBV30 TRBD1 - TGTGCCTGGAGTGCTTACTCAGGGGGCCCTAACACCATATATTTT CAWSAYSGGPNTIYF
TRBJ2-1 TRBV5-1 - - TGCGCCAGCAGCAATGGGCCTAGCTCCTACAATGAGCAGTTCTTC CASSNGPSSYNEQFF
TRBJ1-2 TRBV7-9 TRBD1 few TGTGCCAGCAGCCCAAGGACAGGTTTTAACTATGGCTACACCTTC CASSPRTGFNYGYTF
TRBJ2-1 TRBV15 TRBD2 once TGTGCCACCAGCAGAGATGGGACTAGCGGTAATGAGCAGTTCTTC CATSRDGTSGNEQFF
TRBJ2-6 TRBV25-1 - - TGTGCCAGCAGTGCCTCGGAGGGGGCTTCTGGGGCCAACGTCCTGACTTTC CASSASEGASGANVLTF
TRBJ2-7 TRBV5-4 - once TGTGCCAGCAGCTTTGGGGCAGGCTACGAGCAGTACTTC CASSFGAGYEQYF
TRBJ1-2 TRBV5-5 TRBD1 once TGTGCCAGCAGCCTGGAGACAGGGGTTATAGGCTACACCTTC CASSLETGVIGYTF
TRBJ2-3 TRBV27 - - TGTGCCAGCAGTTTTAGGGACCGCACAGATACGCAGTATTTT CASSFRDRTDTQYF
TRBJ1-1 TRBV11-2 TRBD1 - TGTGCCAGCAGCTTAGTGACAGGGGGCTTTGAAGCTTTCTTT CASSLVTGGFEAFF
TRBJ2-1 TRBV5-1 TRBD1 - TGCGCCAGCAGCCCCGGACAGGGGGGCTACAATGAGCAGTTCTTC CASSPGQGGYNEQFF
TRBJ2-2 TRBV5-1 - - TGCGCCAGCAGCTTGGGGGGCTCGGACCGGGAGCTGTTTTTT CASSLGGSDRELFF
TRBJ1-2 TRBV5-5 - - TGTGCCAGCAGCTTGCTATCACAGGCGTTCTATGGCTACACCTTC CASSLLSQAFYGYTF
TRBJ1-2 TRBV30 - - TGTGCCTGGAGTGCCAGGGCTGGCTACACCTTC CAWSARAGYTF
TRBJ1-5 TRBV2 - - TGTGCCAGCAGTTGGACAGAGGAGAATCAGCCCCAGCATTTT CASSWTEENQPQHF
TRBJ2-1 TRBV7-6 - - TGTGCCAGCACCCAGGGGTCGCCCTCCGACAATGAGCAGTTCTTC CASTQGSPSDNEQFF
TRBJ1-6 TRBV27 - - TGTGCCAGCAGTCGAGGGGGGGTAAGGGGAGGGAGCTCCTATAATTCACCCCTCCACTTT CASSRGGVRGGSSYNSPLHF
TRBJ1-5 TRBV1 - - TGCACCAGCAGCCAAGACCTCTTCGTGGCCCAGCCCCAGCATTTT CTSSQDLFVAQPQHF
TRBJ1-2 TRBV7-6 - - TGTGCCAGCAGCTTAGCCCGGGGAAAGGATGGCTACACCTTC CASSLARGKDGYTF